A selection of T cell receptor beta chains follows, all from one sample in a study of T cells after posttransplantation cyclophosphamide. Produced via immunoSEQ multiplex PCR; TCRdb's table is partial and in-frame only. This sample carries 40,000 to 55,000 clones and no singletons, and 2% to 3% goes to the top ten. The sequencing input was PBMCs. The receptors derive from a man aged 40-49 years in good health, CMV-negative, and a related stem cell transplant donor. CDR3s include the opening cysteine and the closing phenylalanine or tryptophan. A D gene is named only where the DNA matches it firmly. Rows give clone size only sometimes, using once, few, many, or a class for an expanded clone.

V	J	D	size	length	DNA	CDR3
TRBV4-3	TRBJ2-1	TRBD2	many	16	TGCGCCAGCAGCCAGCCGGGACTAGCGGCCAACAATGAGCAGTTCTTC	CASSQPGLAANNEQFF
TRBV15	TRBJ2-3	TRBD2	-	16	TGTGCCACCAGCAGCCCTAGCGGGGGGGGTACAGATACGCAGTATTTT	CATSSPSGGGTDTQYF
TRBV15	TRBJ2-3	-	-	13	TGTGCCACCAGCAGTTTGGCGGCAGATACGCAGTATTTT	CATSSLAADTQYF
TRBV7-6	TRBJ2-5	-	-	13	TGTGCCAGCAGCTTACCAGGGGAAGAGACCCAGTACTTC	CASSLPGEETQYF
TRBV19	TRBJ2-1	-	many	14	TGTGCCAGTAGGCCGGGACTCAGACACAATGAGCAGTTCTTC	CASRPGLRHNEQFF
TRBV19	TRBJ2-7	-	many	14	TGTGCCAGTAGTATAGGCCATGGGCCCTACGAGCAGTACTTC	CASSIGHGPYEQYF
TRBV6-5	TRBJ2-3	-	many	15	TGTGCCAGCAGGGTGGCCAGCGGGAGCACAGATACGCAGTATTTT	CASRVASGSTDTQYF
TRBV27	TRBJ1-5	-	many	16	TGTGCCAGCAGTCCCGGGGGGCCTTATAGCAATCAGCCCCAGCATTTT	CASSPGGPYSNQPQHF
TRBV7-3	TRBJ2-2	-	many	14	TGTGCCAGCAGCCCTAGGGGGGGGACCGGGGAGCTGTTTTTT	CASSPRGGTGELFF
TRBV2	TRBJ1-2	-	few	15	TGTGCCAGCAGTGAAAATGCGGGGGCGAGCTATGGCTACACCTTC	CASSENAGASYGYTF
TRBV5-6	TRBJ2-1	TRBD2	many	16	TGTGCCAGCAGCTTGGGGAGCGGGAGCTCCCACAATGAGCAGTTCTTC	CASSLGSGSSHNEQFF
TRBV9	TRBJ2-3	TRBD2	few	16	TGTGCCAGCAGCCCCCCCTTGCGGGAGATGACAGATACGCAGTATTTT	CASSPPLREMTDTQYF
TRBV11-1	TRBJ2-3	-	many	15	TGTGCCAGCAGCTTAGAACCCGCGGACACAGATACGCAGTATTTT	CASSLEPADTDTQYF
TRBV7-2	TRBJ2-2	TRBD1	many	15	TGTGCCAGCAGCCAGAGCAACAGGGGTATCGGGGAGCTGTTTTTT	CASSQSNRGIGELFF
TRBV5-1	TRBJ2-3	TRBD2	-	16	TGCGCCAGCAGTACCACTAATTTAGCGGGAGGTGCCACGCAGTATTTT	CASSTTNLAGGATQYF
TRBV19	TRBJ1-5	-	many	13	TGTGCCAGTAGTATTTCTGTGAATCAGCCCCAGCATTTT	CASSISVNQPQHF
TRBV5-6	TRBJ2-1	TRBD1	many	16	TGTGCCAGCAGCTTTCCCGGGACAGGGGCCTACAATGAGCAGTTCTTC	CASSFPGTGAYNEQFF
TRBV9	TRBJ2-3	-	-	14	TGTGCCAGCAGCGTAGGAGGAACCAGAGATACGCAGTATTTT	CASSVGGTRDTQYF
TRBV14	TRBJ2-3	TRBD2	many	16	TGTGCCAGCAGCCAAGATTTCGGCGGGGGGACCGGTACGCAGTATTTT	CASSQDFGGGTGTQYF
TRBV9	TRBJ2-2	TRBD2	many	16	TGTGCCAGCAGCGTAGAGGCGGGAGGGTACACCGGGGAGCTGTTTTTT	CASSVEAGGYTGELFF
TRBV5-1	TRBJ2-7	-	many	16	TGCGCCAGCAGCTTGGAGAGGGTCAGGGGGGTCTACGAGCAGTACTTC	CASSLERVRGVYEQYF
TRBV14	TRBJ2-7	TRBD2	few	15	TGTGCCAGCAGCCGCATAGCGGGGGGGACCTACGAGCAGTACTTC	CASSRIAGGTYEQYF
TRBV6-1	TRBJ2-7	-	many	14	TGTGCCAGCAGGACGGCAGGGAATCGATACGAGCAGTACTTC	CASRTAGNRYEQYF
TRBV5-1	TRBJ2-7	-	many	13	TGCGCCAGCGGCCGACAGGACTCCTACGAGCAGTACTTC	CASGRQDSYEQYF
TRBV5-4	TRBJ2-5	TRBD1	few	15	TGTGCCAGCAGCTTGGAGGGGGCAAGGGAAGAGACCCAGTACTTC	CASSLEGAREETQYF
TRBV7-2	TRBJ2-3	TRBD2	many	15	TGTGCCAGCAGCCGGAGGGCGGGGGTCACAGATACGCAGTATTTT	CASSRRAGVTDTQYF
TRBV11-2	TRBJ2-1	TRBD2	many	17	TGTGCCAGCAGCATTTGGACTAGCGGGTTCTCCTACAATGAGCAGTTCTTC	CASSIWTSGFSYNEQFF
TRBV7-9	TRBJ1-4	TRBD1	many	15	TGTGCCAGCACCAAAACCGGGACAGGGAGAGAAAAACTGTTTTTT	CASTKTGTGREKLFF
TRBV7-3	TRBJ1-2	-	many	16	TGTGCCAGCAGCGCCTCCGGGTCCCTAGGATTTTATGGCTACACCTTC	CASSASGSLGFYGYTF
TRBV27	TRBJ1-1	TRBD1	few	16	TGTGCCAGCAGTTCCACGGGACAGGGGGTGAACACTGAAGCTTTCTTT	CASSSTGQGVNTEAFF
TRBV11-3	TRBJ2-2	TRBD2	many	18	TGTGCCAGCAGCTCCGACCCCGGACTAGCGGGCAACACCGGGGAGCTGTTTTTT	CASSSDPGLAGNTGELFF
TRBV9	TRBJ2-1	TRBD2	many	15	TGTGCCAGCAGCCCAATAGCGGGGGCCTACAATGAGCAGTTCTTC	CASSPIAGAYNEQFF
TRBV5-6	TRBJ1-1	-	many	13	TGTGCCAGCAGCTTGGTAGGGGTCACTGAAGCTTTCTTT	CASSLVGVTEAFF
TRBV6-5	TRBJ2-7	-	many	13	TGTGCCAGCACCCCCGACAGGAAATACGAGCAGTACTTC	CASTPDRKYEQYF
TRBV2	TRBJ2-3	TRBD1	-	15	TGTGCCAGCAGTGGACAGGGTGGCCGCACAGATACGCAGTATTTT	CASSGQGGRTDTQYF
TRBV29-1	TRBJ2-3	TRBD2	few	16	TGCAGCGTAGGGACTAGCGGGGGGGCTAGCACAGATACGCAGTATTTT	CSVGTSGGASTDTQYF
TRBV5-8	TRBJ1-2	-	many	14	TGTGCCAGCAGCTTGTTCGGCTTGGGAGGGGGCTACACCTTC	CASSLFGLGGGYTF
TRBV2	TRBJ2-1	TRBD1	few	16	TGTGCCAGCAGTCCCCGACAGGGGGTAAAGTACAATGAGCAGTTCTTC	CASSPRQGVKYNEQFF
TRBV11-2	TRBJ2-1	-	many	15	TGTGCCAGCAGCTCGCAACCGGGGAAAACCAATGAGCAGTTCTTC	CASSSQPGKTNEQFF
TRBV27	TRBJ1-2	TRBD1	many	15	TGTGCCAGCAGTTCCGGGACAGATGCCCTTCATGGCTACACCTTC	CASSSGTDALHGYTF
TRBV19	TRBJ2-5	-	many	15	TGTGCCAGTAGTATAGATCAGGGTCCGCAATGGACCCAGTACTTC	CASSIDQGPQWTQYF
TRBV29-1	TRBJ1-1	-	many	12	TGCAGCGTTACGACAGATTCCTCAGTTGCTTTCTTT	CSVTTDSSVAFF
TRBV5-1	TRBJ2-7	-	-	15	TGCGCCAGCAGCCACACCGGGACATCCAGCTACGAGCAGTACTTC	CASSHTGTSSYEQYF
TRBV12-5	TRBJ1-1	TRBD1	many	15	TGTGCTAGTGGTTTGGGACAGGGGGGAGGCACTGAAGCTTTCTTT	CASGLGQGGGTEAFF
TRBV2	TRBJ1-1	-	few	14	TGTGCCACCTCGGGGGGGGCGCGGGACACTGAAGCTTTCTTT	CATSGGARDTEAFF
TRBV5-6	TRBJ2-2	-	many	16	TGTGCCAGCAGCTTCGTGCTAGCCCCGAACACCGGGGAGCTGTTTTTT	CASSFVLAPNTGELFF
TRBV7-2	TRBJ2-5	-	few	14	TGTGCCAGCAGCCAACTATCCCGATTGGAGACCCAGTACTTC	CASSQLSRLETQYF
TRBV18	TRBJ1-1	-	many	16	TGTGCCAGCTCACCACCGTATGGGGGGGGGAACACTGAAGCTTTCTTT	CASSPPYGGGNTEAFF
TRBV7-3	TRBJ1-1	-	many	14	TGTGCCAGCAGCTTTTCGATCGGTAACACTGAAGCTTTCTTT	CASSFSIGNTEAFF
TRBV6-5	TRBJ2-7	-	many	14	TGTGCCAGCAGTCCCGGGATTACCTCCTACGAGCAGTACTTC	CASSPGITSYEQYF
TRBV7-9	TRBJ1-1	-	many	16	TGTGCCAGCAGCCCTAAATCGGGGAATGTCTACACTGAAGCTTTCTTT	CASSPKSGNVYTEAFF
TRBV19	TRBJ2-5	-	many	13	TGTGCCAGTAGTATGCGGTTCGGGGAGACCCAGTACTTC	CASSMRFGETQYF
TRBV18	TRBJ2-5	TRBD2	many	14	TGTGCCAGCTCGCCCCGGGGGGGCCAAGAGACCCAGTACTTC	CASSPRGGQETQYF
TRBV7-2	TRBJ2-3	-	-	15	TGTGCCAGCAGCCGAGTCGGCGGGTTGACGGATACGCAGTATTTT	CASSRVGGLTDTQYF
TRBV7-6	TRBJ2-2	-	many	16	TGTGCCAGCAGCCCATTACCGGGACAGAACACCGGGGAGCTGTTTTTT	CASSPLPGQNTGELFF
TRBV5-6	TRBJ1-6	-	few	14	TGTGCCAGCAGCTTGGGCCAGGGGACGTCACCCCTCCACTTT	CASSLGQGTSPLHF
TRBV9	TRBJ1-1	-	many	15	TGTGCCAGCAGCGGAGGGAACCGGATGAACACTGAAGCTTTCTTT	CASSGGNRMNTEAFF
TRBV10-3	TRBJ1-3	-	many	14	TGTGCCATCAGTGACCCCGGCTCTGGAAACACCATATATTTT	CAISDPGSGNTIYF
TRBV6-6	TRBJ1-4	-	medium-sized	14	TGTGCCAGCAGTTACGCGATGTCGGTTGAAAAACTGTTTTTT	CASSYAMSVEKLFF